These T cell receptor beta chains were read from a single sample in a study of blood T cell repertoires in COVID-19. The repertoire was sequenced with immunoSEQ multiplex PCR; TCRdb's copy has only in-frame clones and lacks some. Counted here are about 180,000 clones, approximately 85% occurring once; the ten biggest clones make up roughly 9.8%. Sequenced material: peripheral blood. The receptors were sampled from a human donor with active or convalescent COVID-19. The donor label of this sample is uncertain. Both conserved end residues are trimmed from each CDR3.

V gene: TRBV6-5; J gene: TRBJ2-7; CDR3 protein: ASSKTLTYEQY
V gene: TRBV7-9; J gene: TRBJ2-5; CDR3 protein: ASRSEETQY
V gene: TRBV7-9; J gene: TRBJ2-1; CDR3 protein: ASSWGGTSGVSSYNEQF
V gene: TRBV2; J gene: TRBJ2-7; CDR3 protein: ASRPQGYEQY
V gene: TRBV2; J gene: TRBJ1-2; CDR3 protein: ASSVGQGGSYGYT
V gene: TRBV14; J gene: TRBJ2-5; CDR3 protein: ASSQYRGGTTQY
V gene: TRBV28; J gene: TRBJ1-2; CDR3 protein: ASKSSNYGYT
V gene: TRBV24-1; J gene: TRBJ2-1; CDR3 protein: ATSDLTGESHNEQF
V gene: TRBV5-6; J gene: TRBJ1-4; CDR3 protein: ASSLRGRTNEKLF
V gene: TRBV7-9; J gene: TRBJ2-1; CDR3 protein: ASSGQEGSYNEQF
V gene: TRBV13; J gene: TRBJ2-1; CDR3 protein: ASNPAASGYNEQF
V gene: TRBV28; J gene: TRBJ1-2; CDR3 protein: ASTPLGGGYGYT
V gene: TRBV6-1; J gene: TRBJ2-7; CDR3 protein: ASTRTGYEQY
V gene: TRBV9; J gene: TRBJ2-7; CDR3 protein: ASSTGGQGSSEQY
V gene: TRBV27; J gene: TRBJ2-2; CDR3 protein: ASTPVVDRLNTGELF
V gene: TRBV6-5; J gene: TRBJ1-1; CDR3 protein: ASSYRGRDGTEAF
V gene: TRBV3-1/TRBV3-2; J gene: TRBJ2-2; CDR3 protein: ASSQGTGGNTGELF
V gene: TRBV27; J gene: TRBJ2-7; CDR3 protein: ASGQRGAFYEQY
V gene: TRBV6-2/TRBV6-3; J gene: TRBJ2-7; CDR3 protein: ASSYPIPGGVLSYEQY
V gene: TRBV3-1/TRBV3-2; J gene: TRBJ2-3; CDR3 protein: ASSPWRISTDTQY
V gene: TRBV3-1/TRBV3-2; J gene: TRBJ1-6; CDR3 protein: ASKGAGIGNSPLH
V gene: TRBV9; J gene: TRBJ1-4; CDR3 protein: ASSVGAVSNEKLF
V gene: TRBV4-1; J gene: TRBJ2-3; CDR3 protein: ASSLTSPGVADTQY
V gene: TRBV30; J gene: TRBJ2-7; CDR3 protein: AWSGLGAVSSYEQY
V gene: TRBV11-2; J gene: TRBJ1-2; CDR3 protein: ASSLGQGNYGYT
V gene: TRBV4-1; J gene: TRBJ1-4; CDR3 protein: ASSQDSSRGWGGSTTNEKLF
V gene: TRBV6-5; J gene: TRBJ1-5; CDR3 protein: ASRTTANQPQH
V gene: TRBV28; J gene: TRBJ2-7; CDR3 protein: ASIPSRRTGNSYEQY
V gene: TRBV23-1; J gene: TRBJ2-3; CDR3 protein: ASTSGLTDTQY
V gene: TRBV18; J gene: TRBJ2-3; CDR3 protein: ASSPAWTSGSWNTQY
V gene: TRBV7-3; J gene: TRBJ2-2; CDR3 protein: ASSPSGGMDTGELF
V gene: TRBV7-3; J gene: TRBJ2-7; CDR3 protein: ASSPLGGQGYHEQY
V gene: TRBV11-3; J gene: TRBJ2-1; CDR3 protein: ASNPGNNEQF
V gene: TRBV5-1; J gene: TRBJ1-2; CDR3 protein: ASSPDGGQLEGWNGYT
V gene: TRBV27; J gene: TRBJ2-5; CDR3 protein: ASSLKREGLRTTQY
V gene: TRBV20-1; J gene: TRBJ2-2; CDR3 protein: SASLGLAGGNTGELF
V gene: TRBV5-1; J gene: TRBJ2-5; CDR3 protein: ASSPQTSGIYRTQY
V gene: TRBV7-2; J gene: TRBJ2-2; CDR3 protein: ASTLAGGRTGELF
V gene: TRBV6-5; J gene: TRBJ2-7; CDR3 protein: ASSYQYEQY
V gene: TRBV2; J gene: TRBJ2-7; CDR3 protein: ASSLAGRAYEQY
V gene: TRBV6-5; J gene: TRBJ2-7; CDR3 protein: ASLSGGADEQY
V gene: TRBV5-6; J gene: TRBJ1-2; CDR3 protein: ASIRTGNRYT
V gene: TRBV28; J gene: TRBJ2-1; CDR3 protein: ASRKSRQGTGYPAYNEQF
V gene: TRBV7-6; J gene: TRBJ2-2; CDR3 protein: ASSLPSGRASGELF
V gene: TRBV5-5; J gene: TRBJ2-1; CDR3 protein: ASSATSGGANEQF
V gene: TRBV28; J gene: TRBJ2-5; CDR3 protein: ASSPYRAQETQY